Below, one T cell receptor (beta chain) is given with its context. The data stem from a study of T-cell reconstitution after alpha-beta-depleted transplantation in children. Unique molecular identifiers were used in preparing the TCRbeta library. A single record per CDR3 protein comes from TCRdb applying MiXCR to the PCR reads. The sample has a few hundred thousand distinct CDR3 sequences; around an eighth are singletons. Sequencing used PBMCs from the stem cell graft donor, obtained from the stem cell graft. The receptor's source is a human donor who donated a stem cell graft to a child with combined immunodeficiency.

The DNA for the CDR3 is TGTGCCAGCAGCGTAGACAGCAACTATGGCTACACCTTC. It translates to CASSVDSNYGYTF. The chain recombines TRBV9 with TRBJ1-2, with no clear D. The germline V gene has CDR1 SGDLS and CDR2 YYNGEE. The CDR3 covers 13 residues. The V gene lost 0 bases and the J gene lost 2 bases, with 5 bases spanning the gap.